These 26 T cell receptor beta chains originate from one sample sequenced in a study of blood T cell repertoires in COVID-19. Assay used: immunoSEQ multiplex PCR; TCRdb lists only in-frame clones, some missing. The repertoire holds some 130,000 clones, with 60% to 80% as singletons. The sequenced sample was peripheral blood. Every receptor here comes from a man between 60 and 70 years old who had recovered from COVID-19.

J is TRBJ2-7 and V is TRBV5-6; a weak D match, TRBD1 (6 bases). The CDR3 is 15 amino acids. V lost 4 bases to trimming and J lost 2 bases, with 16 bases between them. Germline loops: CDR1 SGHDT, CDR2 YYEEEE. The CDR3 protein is CASSLWGRLPYEQYF. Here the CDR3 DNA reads TGTGCCAGCAGCCTCTGGGGGCGATTACCCTACGAGCAGTACTTC.

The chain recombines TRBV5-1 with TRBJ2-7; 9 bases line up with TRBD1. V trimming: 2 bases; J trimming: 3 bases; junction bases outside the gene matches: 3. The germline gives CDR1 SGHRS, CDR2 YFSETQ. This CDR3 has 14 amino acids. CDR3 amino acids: CASSLSDRGYEQYF. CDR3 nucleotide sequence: TGCGCCAGCAGCTTATCGGACAGGGGCTACGAGCAGTACTTC.

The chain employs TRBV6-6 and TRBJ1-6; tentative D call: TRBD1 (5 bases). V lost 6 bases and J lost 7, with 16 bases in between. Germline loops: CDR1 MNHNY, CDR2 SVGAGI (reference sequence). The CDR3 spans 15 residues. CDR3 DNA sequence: TGTGCCAGCAGAAGTCCGACGGGGGAGAATTCACCCCTCCACTTT. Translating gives CASRSPTGENSPLHF.

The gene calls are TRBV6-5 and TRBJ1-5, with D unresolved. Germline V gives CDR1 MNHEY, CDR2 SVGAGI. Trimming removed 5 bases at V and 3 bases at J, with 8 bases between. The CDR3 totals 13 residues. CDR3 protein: CASSPGYNQPQHF. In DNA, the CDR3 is TGTGCCAGCAGTCCAGGATACAATCAGCCCCAGCATTTT.

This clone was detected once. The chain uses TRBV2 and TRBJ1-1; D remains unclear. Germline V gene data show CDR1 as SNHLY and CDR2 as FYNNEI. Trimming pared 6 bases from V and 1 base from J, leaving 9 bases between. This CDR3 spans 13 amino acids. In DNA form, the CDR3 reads TGTGCCAGCAGATACACCCAGAACACTGAAGCTTTCTTT. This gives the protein CASRYTQNTEAFF.

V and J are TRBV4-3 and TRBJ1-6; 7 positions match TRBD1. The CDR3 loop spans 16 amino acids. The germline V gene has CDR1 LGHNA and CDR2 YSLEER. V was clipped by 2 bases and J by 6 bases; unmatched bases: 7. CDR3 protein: CASSQFSTGSNSPLHF. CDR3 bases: TGCGCCAGCAGCCAATTCTCGACAGGGAGTAATTCACCCCTCCACTTT.

The CDR3 DNA reads as TGTGCCATCGGGCCAGCCGATCAGCCCCAGCATTTT. Protein: CAIGPADQPQHF. J is TRBJ1-5 and V is TRBV10-3; no reliable D call. V was shortened by 8 bases and J by 5 bases, with 10 bases between the two germline ends. Per the germline V gene, CDR1 is ENHRY and CDR2 is SYGVKD. The CDR3 runs 12 residues.

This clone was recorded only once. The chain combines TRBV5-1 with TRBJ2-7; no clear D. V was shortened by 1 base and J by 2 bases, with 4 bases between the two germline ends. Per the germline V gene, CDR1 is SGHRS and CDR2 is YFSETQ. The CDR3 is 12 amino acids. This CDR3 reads CASSLPAYEQYF. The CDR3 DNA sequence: TGCGCCAGCAGCTTGCCGGCCTACGAGCAGTACTTC.

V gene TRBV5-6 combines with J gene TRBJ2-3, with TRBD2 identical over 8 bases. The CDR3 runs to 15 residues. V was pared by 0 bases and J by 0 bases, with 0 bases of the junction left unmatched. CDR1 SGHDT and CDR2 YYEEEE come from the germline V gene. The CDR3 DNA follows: TGTGCCAGCAGCTTGGGACTAGCGAGCACAGATACGCAGTATTTT. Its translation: CASSLGLASTDTQYF.

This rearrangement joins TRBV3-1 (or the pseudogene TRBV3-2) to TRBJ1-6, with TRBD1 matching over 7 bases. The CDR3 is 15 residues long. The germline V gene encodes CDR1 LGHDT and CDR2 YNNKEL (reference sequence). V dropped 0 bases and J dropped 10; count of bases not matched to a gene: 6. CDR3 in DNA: TGTGCCAGCAGCCAAGAGATAACAGGGGAATCACCCCTCCACTTT. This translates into CASSQEITGESPLHF.

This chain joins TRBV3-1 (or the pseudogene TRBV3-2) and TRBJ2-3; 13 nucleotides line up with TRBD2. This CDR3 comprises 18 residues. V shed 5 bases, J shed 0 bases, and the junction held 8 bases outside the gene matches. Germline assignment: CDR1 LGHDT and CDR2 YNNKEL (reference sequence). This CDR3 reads CASSFGLAGVSSTDTQYF. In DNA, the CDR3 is TGTGCCAGCAGCTTCGGACTAGCGGGAGTGTCTAGCACAGATACGCAGTATTTT.

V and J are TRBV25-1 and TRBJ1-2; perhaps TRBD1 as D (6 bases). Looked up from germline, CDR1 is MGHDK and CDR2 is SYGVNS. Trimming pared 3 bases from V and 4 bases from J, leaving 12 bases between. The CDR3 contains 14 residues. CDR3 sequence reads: CASSEGGGGYGYTF. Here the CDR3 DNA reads TGTGCCAGCAGTGAGGGGGGGGGCGGCTATGGCTACACCTTC.

CDR3 coding DNA: TGTGCCAGCAGTGAGGACAGCGCGGGCACCGGGGAGCTGTTTTTT. Amino acid sequence: CASSEDSAGTGELFF. The rearrangement uses TRBV6-4 and TRBJ2-2; D is perhaps TRBD1 (6 bases). V was trimmed by 3 bases and J by 4 bases, leaving 12 bases between them. The V gene's germline CDR1 is MRHNA and CDR2 SNTAGT. The CDR3 consists of 15 residues.

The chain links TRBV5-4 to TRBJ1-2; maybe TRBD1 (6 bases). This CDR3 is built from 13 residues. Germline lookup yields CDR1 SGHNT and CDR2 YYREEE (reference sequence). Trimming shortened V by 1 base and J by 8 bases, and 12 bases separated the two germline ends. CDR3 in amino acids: CASSLTPGVGYTF. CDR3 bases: TGTGCCAGCAGCTTGACGCCAGGGGTGGGCTACACCTTC. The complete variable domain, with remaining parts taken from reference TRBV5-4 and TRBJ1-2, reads ETGVTQSPTHLIKTRGQQVTLRCSSQSGHNTVSWYQQALGQGPQFIFQYYREEENGRGNFPPRFSGLQFPNYSSELNVNALELDDSALYLCASSLTPGVGYTFGSGTRLTVV.

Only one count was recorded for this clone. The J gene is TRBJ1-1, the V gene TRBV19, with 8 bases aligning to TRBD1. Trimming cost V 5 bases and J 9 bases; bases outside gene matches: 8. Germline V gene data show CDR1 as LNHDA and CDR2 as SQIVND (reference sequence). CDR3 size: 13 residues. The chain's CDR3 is CASSAGQGSQAFF. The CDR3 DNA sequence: TGTGCCAGTAGTGCCGGACAGGGATCGCAAGCTTTCTTT.

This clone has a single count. The CDR3 nucleotides are TGTGCCAGCTCACGACTCGCATCCTACGAGCAGTACTTC. It translates to CASSRLASYEQYF. The rearrangement joins TRBV18 to TRBJ2-7; D is ambiguous. Trimming took off 4 bases at V and 1 base at J, with 8 bases between the two ends. Germline V lookup: CDR1 KGHSH, CDR2 LQKENI. The CDR3 runs 13 residues.

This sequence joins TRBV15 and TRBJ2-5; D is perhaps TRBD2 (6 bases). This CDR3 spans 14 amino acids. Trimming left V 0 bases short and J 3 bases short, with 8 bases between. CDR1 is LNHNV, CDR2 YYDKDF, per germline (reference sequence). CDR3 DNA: TGTGCCACCAGCAGAGATGGGGGGAAAGAGACCCAGTACTTC. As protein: CATSRDGGKETQYF.

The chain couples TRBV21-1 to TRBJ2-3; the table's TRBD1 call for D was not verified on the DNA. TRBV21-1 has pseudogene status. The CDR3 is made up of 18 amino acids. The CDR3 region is CASSKGQGIGLRADTQYF. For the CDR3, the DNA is TGTGCCAGCAGCAAAGGACAGGGGATCGGCTTGAGGGCAGATACGCAGTATTTT.

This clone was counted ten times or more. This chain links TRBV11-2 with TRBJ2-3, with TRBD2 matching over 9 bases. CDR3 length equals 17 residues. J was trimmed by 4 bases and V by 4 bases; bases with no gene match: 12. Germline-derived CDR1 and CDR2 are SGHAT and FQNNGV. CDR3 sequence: CASSSSRRREGADTQYF. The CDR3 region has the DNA TGTGCCAGCAGCTCCAGCCGGCGGCGGGAGGGGGCAGATACGCAGTATTTT.

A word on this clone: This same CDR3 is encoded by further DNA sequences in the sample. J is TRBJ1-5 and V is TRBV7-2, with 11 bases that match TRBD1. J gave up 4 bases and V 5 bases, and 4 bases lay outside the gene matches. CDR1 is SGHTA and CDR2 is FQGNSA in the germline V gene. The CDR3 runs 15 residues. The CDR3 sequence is CASSTGTGGNQPQHF. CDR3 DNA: TGTGCCAGCAGCACTGGGACAGGGGGAAATCAGCCCCAGCATTTT. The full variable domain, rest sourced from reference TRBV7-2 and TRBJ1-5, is GAGVSQSPSNKVTEKGKDVELRCDPISGHTALYWYRQSLGQGLEFLIYFQGNSAPDKSGLPSDRFSAERTGGSVSTLTIQRTQQEDSAVYLCASSTGTGGNQPQHFGDGTRLSIL.

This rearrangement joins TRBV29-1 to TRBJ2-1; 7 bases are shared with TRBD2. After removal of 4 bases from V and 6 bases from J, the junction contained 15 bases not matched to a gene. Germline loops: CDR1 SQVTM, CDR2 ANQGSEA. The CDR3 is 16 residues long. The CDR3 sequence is CSVGVYAGDAANEQFF. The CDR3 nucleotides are TGCAGCGTTGGGGTGTATGCGGGAGATGCAGCCAATGAGCAGTTCTTC.

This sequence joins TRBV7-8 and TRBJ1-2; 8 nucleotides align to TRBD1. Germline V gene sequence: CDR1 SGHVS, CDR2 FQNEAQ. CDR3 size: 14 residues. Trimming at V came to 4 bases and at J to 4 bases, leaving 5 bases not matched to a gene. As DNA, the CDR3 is TGTGCCAGCAGCTCCGACAGGGGTAGCTATGGCTACACCTTC. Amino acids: CASSSDRGSYGYTF.

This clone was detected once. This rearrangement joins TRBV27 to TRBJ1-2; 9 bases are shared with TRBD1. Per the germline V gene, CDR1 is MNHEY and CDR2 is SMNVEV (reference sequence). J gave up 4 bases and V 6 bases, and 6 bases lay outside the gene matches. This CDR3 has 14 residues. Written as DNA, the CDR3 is TGTGCCAGCAGGACAGGGGGGGCTAGCTATGGCTACACCTTC. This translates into CASRTGGASYGYTF.

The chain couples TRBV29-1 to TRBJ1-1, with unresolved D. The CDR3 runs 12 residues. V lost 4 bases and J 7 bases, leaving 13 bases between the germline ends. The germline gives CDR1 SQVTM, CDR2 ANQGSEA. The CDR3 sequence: CSVAKGAGEAFF. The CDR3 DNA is TGCAGCGTTGCTAAGGGAGCAGGTGAAGCTTTCTTT.

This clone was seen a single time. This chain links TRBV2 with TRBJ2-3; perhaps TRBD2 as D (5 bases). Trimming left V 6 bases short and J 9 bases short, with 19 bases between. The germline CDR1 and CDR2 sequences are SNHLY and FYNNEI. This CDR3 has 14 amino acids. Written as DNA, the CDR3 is TGTGCCAGCAGGGACGCTCTAGCAGCTCAAACGCAGTATTTT. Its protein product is CASRDALAAQTQYF.

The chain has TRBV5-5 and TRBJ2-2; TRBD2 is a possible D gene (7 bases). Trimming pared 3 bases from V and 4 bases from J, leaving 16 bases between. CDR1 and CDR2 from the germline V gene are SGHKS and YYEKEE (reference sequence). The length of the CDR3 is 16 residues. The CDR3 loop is CASSWGGGGRTGELFF. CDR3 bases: TGTGCCAGCAGCTGGGGGGGCGGAGGGCGCACCGGGGAGCTGTTTTTT.